This T cell receptor (beta chain) was recorded in a study of Siglec-9 on CD8 T cells in melanoma (dated by TCRdb to about 2019). Regarding the research as a whole: In this study, researchers looked at how Siglec-9 is expressed on CD8+ T cells and what Siglec-9 does to regulate T cells within the melanoma tumor microenvironment. The research as a whole found: Siglec-9 was reported to mark and regulate an effector memory CD8+ T-cell subset that appeared to accumulate within melanoma tumors.

Libraries came from the immunoSEQ multiplex PCR assay. The immuneACCESS repertoire file appears here via TCRdb, limited to in-frame rearrangements. These files lack a portion of the clones; in checked studies, under half of the deficit traces to unresolved V genes, and the cause of the others is not known. This sample gives some 37,000 clones in total; around 82% of them show up just once. Approximately 2% of the sample is in the top ten clones. V lost 2 bases and J lost 0 bases; the stretch between them is 6 bases long. CDR1 and CDR2, per the germline V gene, are SGHRS and YFSETQ. The CDR3, cysteine through phenylalanine, is 13 amino acids long. Of the read, only the CDR3 DNA is kept; its 39 bases are in frame from base 1. Concerning this clone itself: The clone's antigen remains unknown. Base quality data are lacking; no much larger clone is found one base away.

This receptor chain uses TRBV5-1 and TRBJ2-7; the D gene lacks a confident call. This receptor was identified in a human donor in good health. Sequenced material: Siglec-9- CD8+ T cells sorted from blood. The sample's cell subset or site, from its label and the paper: CD8 T cells lacking Siglec-9. In nucleotides, the sequence is TGCGCCAGCAGCTTCGATCGCTCCTACGAGCAGTACTTC. This encodes CASSFDRSYEQYF. Beyond the CDR3, the reference TRBV5-1 and TRBJ2-7 genes provide the residues; the full variable domain reads: KAGVTQTPRYLIKTRGQQVTLSCSPISGHRSVSWYQQTPGQGLQFLFEYFSETQRNKGNFPGRFSGRQFSNSRSEMNVSTLELGDSALYLCASSFDRSYEQYFGPGTRLTVT.